This entry describes one TCR beta chain. The antigen is unknown. Trimming cost V 0 bases and J 8 bases; bases outside gene matches: 6. The germline V gene encodes CDR1 KGHSH and CDR2 LQKENI. The CDR3 runs to 15 residues. This sample was included in a study of blood T cells in healthy people across ages. Findings and caveats of the study: The fall in TCR beta diversity per million T cells was roughly linear with age. In long-lived donors, naive CD4+ cell counts and diversity exceeded those of aged donors.

A second PCR of about 6 to 12 cycles used a sample-barcoded 5' primer and a J-beta primer mix. Every cDNA was tagged by a template-switch adaptor with 12 random nucleotides. Via MiXCR, TCRdb re-called the 5' RACE reads, giving one row per CDR3 protein. The sample shows roughly 730,000 distinct CDR3 sequences, just over 55% of them seen only once. The source is a man aged 40-49 years in good health. This chain connects TRBV18 to TRBJ1-4; 7 bases match TRBD1. The source material was blood. The CDR3 sequence is CASSPPDRAGEKLFF. The CDR3 DNA is TGTGCCAGCTCACCACCTGACAGGGCCGGCGAAAAACTGTTTTTT. The whole variable domain, remainder taken from reference TRBV18 and TRBJ1-4, is NAGVMQNPRHLVRRRGQEARLRCSPMKGHSHVYWYRQLPEEGLKFMVYLQKENIIDESGMPKERFSAEFPKEGPSILRIQQVVRGDSAAYFCASSPPDRAGEKLFFGSGTQLSVL.